Listed below are T cell receptor beta chains from one sample, sequenced in a study of neurological immune-mediated disorders. TCRdb itself ran the 5' RACE reads through MiXCR, one entry per CDR3 protein. The table shows around 94,000 distinct CDR3 sequences, with roughly 4% occurring only once. The sequenced material came from PBMCs. These receptors all come from a woman in her late teens or twenties with multiple sclerosis. Both conserved end residues are part of each CDR3. D genes are given only for firm matches. Size values are once, few and many counts, or a class for expanded clones, and some rows have none.

-	TRBJ1-1	-	TRBV6-2/TRBV6-3	TGTGCCAGCAGTTTAAGGAGTACTGAAGCTTTCTTT	CASSLRSTEAFF
many	TRBJ2-5	TRBD1	TRBV2	TGTGCCAGCAGAAGGGACAGCGAAGAGACCCAGTACTTC	CASRRDSEETQYF
many	TRBJ2-2	-	TRBV7-3	TGTGCCAGGTCCTATTGGGGATCCGGGGAGCTGTTTTTT	CARSYWGSGELFF
many	TRBJ1-1	TRBD1	TRBV5-1	TGCGCCAGCAGCTCAAACTCGGACAGGGTCGCTGAAGCTTTCTTT	CASSSNSDRVAEAFF
once	TRBJ2-3	TRBD2	TRBV6-1	TGTGCCAGCAGTGATCGGGGACTAGCGGAAAAACGCACAGATACGCTGTATTTT	CASSDRGLAEKRTDTLYF
many	TRBJ2-3	TRBD2	TRBV6-5	TGTGCCAGCAGTCTAGCGGGGGGGAGCACAGATACGCAGTATTTT	CASSLAGGSTDTQYF
many	TRBJ1-4	TRBD1	TRBV7-9	TGTGCCAGCAGCACTTACGGACAGGCTGTTGAAAAACTGTTTTTT	CASSTYGQAVEKLFF
many	TRBJ1-2	-	TRBV4-2	TGTGCCAGCAGCCAAGATTTGTATGGCTACACCTTC	CASSQDLYGYTF
many	TRBJ1-4	-	TRBV4-3	TGCGCCAGCAGCCGATTAGGAGGGGAGGCGTCTAATGAAAAACTGTTTTTT	CASSRLGGEASNEKLFF
many	TRBJ1-2	-	TRBV27	TGTGCCAGCAGTTTATCGGTGGGATTTGGCTACACCTTC	CASSLSVGFGYTF
many	TRBJ1-1	-	TRBV5-1	TGCGCCAGCAGCTTGGAGGGAGCGGGGAGGACTGAAGCTTTCTTT	CASSLEGAGRTEAFF
many	TRBJ1-2	-	TRBV5-1	TGCGCCAGCAGCTTGTCTCCGGTAGAAACGAACTATGGCTACACCTTC	CASSLSPVETNYGYTF
many	TRBJ2-7	TRBD2	TRBV28	TGTGCCAGCCATGCGGCCAGCTCTAGCGGGAGATGGTACTTC	CASHAASSSGRWYF
many	TRBJ2-1	TRBD2	TRBV20-1	TGCAGTGCTCCAAGACTAGCGGGAGGGCCGAATGAGCAGTTCTTC	CSAPRLAGGPNEQFF
many	TRBJ1-2	-	TRBV6-5	TGTGCCAGCAGTTACGACGGAAGCTATGGCTACACCTTC	CASSYDGSYGYTF
many	TRBJ1-1	-	TRBV7-2	TGTGCCAGCAGCTTATTGACTGGGGCGGAGAGGGAAGCTTTCTTT	CASSLLTGAEREAFF
few	TRBJ2-5	-	TRBV24-1	TGTGCCACCAGTGATTGGACGGAGACCCAGTACTTC	CATSDWTETQYF
many	TRBJ1-5	TRBD1	TRBV6-6	TGTGCCAGCAGTTACCTTCAATCAGGACAGGGAGATTTT	CASSYLQSGQGDF
many	TRBJ2-7	TRBD1	TRBV5-1	TGCGCCAGCAGCTCCGGGACAGGGTGGGACGAGCAGTACTTC	CASSSGTGWDEQYF
many	TRBJ1-5	-	TRBV2	TGTGCCAGCAGACTGGGGGGGGGATTGGGTCAGCCCCAGCATTTT	CASRLGGGLGQPQHF
many	TRBJ1-1	-	TRBV7-2	TGTGCCAGCAGCTTAGCAATGAACACTGAAGCTTTCTTT	CASSLAMNTEAFF
few	TRBJ2-3	-	TRBV9	TGTGCCAGCAGCCAGAGGTCGGACGCAGATACGCAGTATTTT	CASSQRSDADTQYF
many	TRBJ1-2	-	TRBV20-1	TGCAGTGCCAGCCGGGGCGGGGTGGATGGCTACACCTTC	CSASRGGVDGYTF
many	TRBJ2-5	-	TRBV12-3/TRBV12-4	TGTGCCAGCAGTCCCTACGATGTGGAGACCCAGTACTTC	CASSPYDVETQYF
many	TRBJ1-1	TRBD1	TRBV20-1	TGCAGTGCTAGACAGCGGGACAGGGACACTGAAGCTTTCTTT	CSARQRDRDTEAFF
many	TRBJ2-7	-	TRBV28	TGTGCCAGCACCCTGAGGGAAGACGGCTCCTACGAGCAGTACTTC	CASTLREDGSYEQYF
many	TRBJ2-7	-	TRBV7-6	TGTGCCAGCAGCTTAGAGGGGGGGGCTAGCGCCCACGAGCAGTACTTC	CASSLEGGASAHEQYF
many	TRBJ1-2	-	TRBV5-1	TGCGCCAGCAGCGATGAACAGGTTGGCTATGGCTACACCTTC	CASSDEQVGYGYTF
-	TRBJ1-5	-	TRBV28	TGTGCCGGCAGCCTCTCCCAACCCAATCAGCCCCAGAATTTT	CAGSLSQPNQPQNF
-	TRBJ2-5	-	TRBV5-1	TGCGCCAGCAGTAGTGCAGCCTTGGAGACCCAGTACTTC	CASSSAALETQYF
many	TRBJ2-7	-	TRBV6-5	TGTGCCAGCAGTTACTCGAGTTACCCCTCCGAGCAGTACTTC	CASSYSSYPSEQYF
-	TRBJ1-5	TRBD1	TRBV10-2	TGCGCCAGCAGTGAGAGGCAGGGGGCGCGGCAGCCCCAGCATTTT	CASSERQGARQPQHF
many	TRBJ2-5	-	TRBV20-1	TGCAGTGCCTACCGGACAGTCGATGGGGAGACCCAGTACTTC	CSAYRTVDGETQYF
many	TRBJ1-4	TRBD1	TRBV5-6	TGTGCCAGCAGCCAACAGACAGGGCGGTTTAGTGAAAAACTGTTTTTT	CASSQQTGRFSEKLFF
many	TRBJ2-1	TRBD2	TRBV9	TGTGCCAGCAGCGTAGGAGCGGGAGTGTCTAATGAGCAGTTCTTC	CASSVGAGVSNEQFF
many	TRBJ2-4	-	TRBV3-1	TGTGCCAGCAGCCAAATGACAGGCACTCAGTACTTC	CASSQMTGTQYF
-	TRBJ2-1	-	TRBV5-1	TGCGCCAGCAGCTTGGTACGGTACTCCTACAATGAGCAGTTCTTC	CASSLVRYSYNEQFF
-	TRBJ2-7	TRBD2	TRBV7-2	TGTGCCAGCAGCTTATTCCCGGGAGGCTCCTACGAGCAGTACTTC	CASSLFPGGSYEQYF
many	TRBJ1-1	-	TRBV6-1	TGTGCCAGCAGTATCAGGGGATTGGACACTGAAGCTTTCTTT	CASSIRGLDTEAFF
-	TRBJ1-4	TRBD1	TRBV5-1	TGCGCCAGCAGCCCCCGACAGGGGTTGGACGAAAAACTGTTTTTT	CASSPRQGLDEKLFF
-	TRBJ2-4	-	TRBV7-2	TGTGCCAGCAGCTTAGGTGAGGTTGTGGACATTCAGTACTTC	CASSLGEVVDIQYF
many	TRBJ2-2	-	TRBV7-6	TGTGCCAGCAGCTCCCCCCTCCAGGGTGGGACCGGGGAGCTGTTTTTT	CASSSPLQGGTGELFF
many	TRBJ2-5	TRBD1	TRBV4-1	TGCGCCAGCAGCCAAGACGGGACAGGAGTCCAAGAGACCCAGTACTTC	CASSQDGTGVQETQYF
many	TRBJ1-1	TRBD1	TRBV5-5	TGTGCCAGCAGCTTGCGGGACAGGGTGAACACTGAAGCTTTCTTT	CASSLRDRVNTEAFF
many	TRBJ1-1	-	TRBV12-5	TGTGCTAGTGGTCCGCCGGGGGTCACTGAAGCTTTCTTT	CASGPPGVTEAFF
many	TRBJ2-1	TRBD2	TRBV7-3	TGTGCCAGCAGCTCAAATAGCGGGGCTTACAATGAGCAGTTCTTC	CASSSNSGAYNEQFF
many	TRBJ2-7	TRBD1	TRBV7-2	TGTGCCAGCAGGCCAACAGGGGACGAGCAGTACTTC	CASRPTGDEQYF
-	TRBJ1-5	TRBD1	TRBV11-2	TGTGCCAGCAGCTCCTACAGGGGACGCGATAAGACCCAGAATTTT	CASSSYRGRDKTQNF
many	TRBJ2-1	-	TRBV7-9	TGTGCCAGCACCCAGGATCCGGGACTCCCGAAGAATGAGCAGTTCTTC	CASTQDPGLPKNEQFF